This T cell receptor (beta chain) was recovered during a study of response to subunit inactivated influenza vaccine. Study conclusions and caveats: Authors suggested each seasonal influenza vaccination recruits few new T cells.

This clonotype was seen a few times. Its antigen is as yet unknown. The CDR3 covers 16 residues. V was cut by 6 bases and J by 0 bases, with 15 bases left in between. MiXCR was run by TCRdb on the RT-PCR reads, yielding one entry per CDR3 protein. The repertoire has about 480,000 distinct CDR3 sequences, approximately 11% of them found once; the top ten carry less than 15%. The gene calls are TRBV12-3 or TRBV12-4 and TRBJ1-5, with D possibly TRBD1 on 6 matching bases. The material sequenced was PBMCs from blood, taken 45 days after vaccination. The TCR comes from a man aged 50 or older who received an inactivated influenza vaccine. CDR3 bases: TGTGCCAGCAGCCACGGACAGATTATTAGCAATCAGCCCCAGCATTTT. It translates to CASSHGQIISNQPQHF.